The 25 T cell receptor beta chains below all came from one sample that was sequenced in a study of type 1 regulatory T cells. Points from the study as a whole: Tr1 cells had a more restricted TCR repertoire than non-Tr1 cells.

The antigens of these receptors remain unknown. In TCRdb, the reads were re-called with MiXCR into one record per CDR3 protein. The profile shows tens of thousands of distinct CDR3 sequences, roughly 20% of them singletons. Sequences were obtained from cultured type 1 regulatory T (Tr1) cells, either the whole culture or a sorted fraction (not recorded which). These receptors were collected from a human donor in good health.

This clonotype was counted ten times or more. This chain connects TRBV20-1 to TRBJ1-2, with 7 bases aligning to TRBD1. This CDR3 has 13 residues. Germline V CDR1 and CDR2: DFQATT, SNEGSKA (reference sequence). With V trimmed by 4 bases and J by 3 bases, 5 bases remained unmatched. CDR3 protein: CSATTGNYYGYTF. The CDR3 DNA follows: TGCAGTGCTACGACAGGGAACTACTATGGCTACACCTTC.

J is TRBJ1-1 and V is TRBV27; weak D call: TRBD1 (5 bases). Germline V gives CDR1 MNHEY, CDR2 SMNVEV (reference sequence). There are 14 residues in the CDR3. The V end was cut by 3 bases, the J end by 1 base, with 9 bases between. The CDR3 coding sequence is TGTGCCAGCAGTTTCAGGGAGAAGAACACTGAAGCTTTCTTT. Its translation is CASSFREKNTEAFF.

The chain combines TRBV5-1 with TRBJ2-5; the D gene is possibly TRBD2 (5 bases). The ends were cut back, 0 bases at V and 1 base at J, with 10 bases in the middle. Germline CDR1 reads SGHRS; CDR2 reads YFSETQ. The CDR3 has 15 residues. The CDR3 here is CASSLAAGGQETQYF. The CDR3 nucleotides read TGCGCCAGCAGCTTGGCGGCAGGAGGCCAAGAGACCCAGTACTTC.

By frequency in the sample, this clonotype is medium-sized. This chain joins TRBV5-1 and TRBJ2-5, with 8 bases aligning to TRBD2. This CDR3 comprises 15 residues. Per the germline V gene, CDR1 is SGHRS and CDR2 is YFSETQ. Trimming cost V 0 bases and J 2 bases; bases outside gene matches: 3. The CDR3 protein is CASSLVSGVQETQYF. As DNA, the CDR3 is TGCGCCAGCAGCTTGGTTAGCGGGGTTCAAGAGACCCAGTACTTC.

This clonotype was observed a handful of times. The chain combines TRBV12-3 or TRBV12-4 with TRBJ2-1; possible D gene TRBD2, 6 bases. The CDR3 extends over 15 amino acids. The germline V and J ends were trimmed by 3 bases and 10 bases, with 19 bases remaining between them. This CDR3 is CASSFLGPDRGEQFF. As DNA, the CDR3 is TGTGCCAGCAGTTTTCTAGGTCCCGATCGGGGGGAGCAGTTCTTC.

The CDR3, as DNA: TGCAGTGCTAGCCCCGGGGTGGGCGGAAACACTGAAGCTTTCTTT. Residues: CSASPGVGGNTEAFF. This rearrangement joins TRBV20-1 to TRBJ1-1; D uncertain. The V gene's germline CDR1 is DFQATT and CDR2 SNEGSKA (reference sequence). V lost 3 bases, J lost 2 bases, and 16 bases lay in between. This CDR3 region has 15 residues.

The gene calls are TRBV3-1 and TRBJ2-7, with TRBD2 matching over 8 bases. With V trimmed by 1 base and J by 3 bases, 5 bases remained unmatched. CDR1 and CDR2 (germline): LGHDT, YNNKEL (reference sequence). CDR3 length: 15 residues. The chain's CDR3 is CASSQGQREIYEQYF. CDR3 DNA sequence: TGTGCCAGCAGCCAAGGCCAGCGGGAGATCTACGAGCAGTACTTC.

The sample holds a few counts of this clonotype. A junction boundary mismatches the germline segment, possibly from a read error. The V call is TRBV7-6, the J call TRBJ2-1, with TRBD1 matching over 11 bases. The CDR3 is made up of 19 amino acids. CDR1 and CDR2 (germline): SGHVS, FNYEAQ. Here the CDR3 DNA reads TGTGCCAGCACCTTAATGACCGCTCTCCGGACAGGGGGCGCGGGGGAGCAGTTCTTC. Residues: CASTLMTALRTGGAGEQFF. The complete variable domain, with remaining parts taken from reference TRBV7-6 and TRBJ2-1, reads GAGVSQSPRYKVTKRGQDVALRCDPISGHVSLYWYRQALGQGPEFLTYFNYEAQQDKSGLPNDRFSAERPEGSISTLTIQRTEQRDSAMYRCASTLMTALRTGGAGEQFFGPGTRLTVL.

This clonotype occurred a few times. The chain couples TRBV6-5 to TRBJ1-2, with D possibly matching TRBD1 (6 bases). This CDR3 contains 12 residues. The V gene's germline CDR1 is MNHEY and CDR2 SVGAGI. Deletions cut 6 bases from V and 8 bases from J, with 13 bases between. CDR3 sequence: CASRVGTTGYTF. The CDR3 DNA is TGTGCCAGCAGGGTCGGGACAACAGGCTACACCTTC.

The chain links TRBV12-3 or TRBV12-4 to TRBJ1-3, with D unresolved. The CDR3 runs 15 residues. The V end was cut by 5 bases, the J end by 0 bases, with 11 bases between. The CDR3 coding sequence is TGTGCCAGCAGTCCCTCAGGCAACTCTGGAAACACCATATATTTT. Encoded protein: CASSPSGNSGNTIYF.

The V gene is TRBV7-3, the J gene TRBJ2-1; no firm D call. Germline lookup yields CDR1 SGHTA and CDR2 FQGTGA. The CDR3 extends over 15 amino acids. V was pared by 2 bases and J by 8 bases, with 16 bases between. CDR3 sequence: CASSLGPPDIYEQFF. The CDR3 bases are TGTGCCAGCAGCTTAGGGCCGCCAGACATCTATGAGCAGTTCTTC. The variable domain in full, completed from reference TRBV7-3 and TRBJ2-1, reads GAGVSQTPSNKVTEKGKYVELRCDPISGHTALYWYRQSLGQGPEFLIYFQGTGAADDSGLPNDRFFAVRPEGSVSTLKIQRTERGDSAVYLCASSLGPPDIYEQFFGPGTRLTVL.

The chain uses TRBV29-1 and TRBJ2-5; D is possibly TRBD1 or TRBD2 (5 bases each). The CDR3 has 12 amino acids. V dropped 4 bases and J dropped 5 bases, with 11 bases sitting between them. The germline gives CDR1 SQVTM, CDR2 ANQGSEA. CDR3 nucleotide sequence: TGCAGCGTTGTCGGTTGGGGGGAGACCCAGTACTTC. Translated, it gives CSVVGWGETQYF.

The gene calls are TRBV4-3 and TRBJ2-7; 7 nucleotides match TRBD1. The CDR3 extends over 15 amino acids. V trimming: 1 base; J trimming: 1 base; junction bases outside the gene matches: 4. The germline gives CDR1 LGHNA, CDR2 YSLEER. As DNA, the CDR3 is TGCGCCAGCAGCCAAGGGGACAGCATTTCCTACGAGCAGTACTTC. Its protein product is CASSQGDSISYEQYF.

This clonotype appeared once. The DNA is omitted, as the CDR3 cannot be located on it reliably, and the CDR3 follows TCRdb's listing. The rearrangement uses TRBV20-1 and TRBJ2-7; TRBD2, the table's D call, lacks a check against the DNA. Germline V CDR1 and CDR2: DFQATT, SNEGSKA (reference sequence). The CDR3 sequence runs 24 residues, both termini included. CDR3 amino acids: CSLSTALYLCASSSDGQGVHEQYF.

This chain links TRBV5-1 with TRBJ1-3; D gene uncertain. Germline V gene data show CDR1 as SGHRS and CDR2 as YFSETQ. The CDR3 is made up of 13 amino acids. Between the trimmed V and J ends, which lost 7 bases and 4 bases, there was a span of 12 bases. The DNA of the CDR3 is TGCGCCAGCCGCCGCGAGTACGGAAACACCATATATTTT. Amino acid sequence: CASRREYGNTIYF.

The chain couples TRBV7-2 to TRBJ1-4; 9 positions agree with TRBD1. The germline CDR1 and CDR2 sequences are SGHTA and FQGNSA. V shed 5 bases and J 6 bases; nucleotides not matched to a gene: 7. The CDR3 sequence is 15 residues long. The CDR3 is CASSLQGAVHEKLFF. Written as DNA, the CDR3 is TGTGCCAGCAGCCTACAGGGGGCTGTGCATGAAAAACTGTTTTTT. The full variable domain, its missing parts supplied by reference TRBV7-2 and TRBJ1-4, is GAGVSQSPSNKVTEKGKDVELRCDPISGHTALYWYRQSLGQGLEFLIYFQGNSAPDKSGLPSDRFSAERTGGSVSTLTIQRTQQEDSAVYLCASSLQGAVHEKLFFGSGTQLSVL.

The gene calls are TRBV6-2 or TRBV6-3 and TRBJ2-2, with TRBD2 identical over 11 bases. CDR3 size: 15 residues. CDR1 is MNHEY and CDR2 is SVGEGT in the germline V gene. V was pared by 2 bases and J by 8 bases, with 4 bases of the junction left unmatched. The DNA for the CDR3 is TGTGCCAGCAGTTACACTAGCGGGAGTGGTGGGGAGCTGTTTTTT. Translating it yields CASSYTSGSGGELFF.

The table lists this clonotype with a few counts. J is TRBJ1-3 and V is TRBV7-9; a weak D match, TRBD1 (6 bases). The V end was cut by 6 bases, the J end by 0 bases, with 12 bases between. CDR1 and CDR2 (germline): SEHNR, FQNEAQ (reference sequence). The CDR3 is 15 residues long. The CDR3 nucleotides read TGTGCCAGCAGAAAAGGACAGAACTCTGGAAACACCATATATTTT. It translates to CASRKGQNSGNTIYF.

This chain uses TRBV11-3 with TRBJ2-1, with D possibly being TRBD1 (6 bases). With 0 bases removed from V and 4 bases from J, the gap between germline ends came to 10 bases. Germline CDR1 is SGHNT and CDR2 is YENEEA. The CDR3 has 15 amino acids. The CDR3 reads CASSLEWQGYNEQFF. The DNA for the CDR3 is TGTGCCAGCAGCTTAGAATGGCAGGGGTACAATGAGCAGTTCTTC.

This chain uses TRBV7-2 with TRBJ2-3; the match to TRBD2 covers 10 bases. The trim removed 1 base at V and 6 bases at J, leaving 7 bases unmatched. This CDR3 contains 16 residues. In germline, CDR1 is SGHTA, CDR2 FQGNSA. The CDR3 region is CASSLDRASGGDTQYF. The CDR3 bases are TGTGCCAGCAGCTTAGATCGGGCTAGCGGGGGCGATACGCAGTATTTT.

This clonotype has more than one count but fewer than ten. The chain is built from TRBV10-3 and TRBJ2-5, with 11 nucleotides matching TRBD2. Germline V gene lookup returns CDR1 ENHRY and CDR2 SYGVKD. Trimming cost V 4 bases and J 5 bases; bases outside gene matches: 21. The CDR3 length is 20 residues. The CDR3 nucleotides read TGTGCCATCAGTGGATCGGACTCTAGCGGGAGGCCCTCCCCGCTGGAGACCCAGTACTTC. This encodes CAISGSDSSGRPSPLETQYF.

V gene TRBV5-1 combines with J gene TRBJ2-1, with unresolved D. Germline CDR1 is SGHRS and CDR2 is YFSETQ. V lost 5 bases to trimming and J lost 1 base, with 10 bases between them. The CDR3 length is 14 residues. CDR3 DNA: TGCGCCAGCAGACAGACGCATTCCTACAATGAGCAGTTCTTC. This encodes CASRQTHSYNEQFF.

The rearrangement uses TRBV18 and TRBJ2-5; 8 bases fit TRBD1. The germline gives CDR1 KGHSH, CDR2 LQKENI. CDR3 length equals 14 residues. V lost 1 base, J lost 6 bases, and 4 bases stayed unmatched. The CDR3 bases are TGTGCCAGCTCACCACGGACAGGGACAAAGACCCAGTACTTC. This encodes CASSPRTGTKTQYF.

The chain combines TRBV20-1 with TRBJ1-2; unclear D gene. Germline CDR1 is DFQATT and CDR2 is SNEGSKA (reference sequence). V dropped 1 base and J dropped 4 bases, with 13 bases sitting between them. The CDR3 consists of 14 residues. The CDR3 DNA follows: TGCAGTGCTAGAGTATGGGCCTCCCTCTATGGCTACACCTTC. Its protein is CSARVWASLYGYTF.

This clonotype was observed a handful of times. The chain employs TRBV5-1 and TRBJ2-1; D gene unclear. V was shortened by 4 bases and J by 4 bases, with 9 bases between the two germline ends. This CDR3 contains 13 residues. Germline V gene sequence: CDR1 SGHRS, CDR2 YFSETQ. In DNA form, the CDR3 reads TGCGCCAGCAGCAGTGGAGATTACAATGAGCAGTTCTTC. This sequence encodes CASSSGDYNEQFF.